The 7 T cell receptor beta chains presented below share a single source sample, sequenced in a study of blood T cell repertoires in COVID-19. Profiled with immunoSEQ multiplex PCR; TCRdb holds only in-frame clones, not every one. There are 150,000 to 200,000 clones in the sample; 88% occur only once, and under 6.5% lies in the top ten. The material sequenced was peripheral blood. These receptor sequences come from a man in his forties with active or convalescent COVID-19.

The chain uses TRBV19 and TRBJ1-1; TRBD1 agrees at 9 bases. Trimming took 5 bases from V and 0 from J; bases not matched to a gene: 4. Germline assignment: CDR1 LNHDA and CDR2 SQIVND (reference sequence). This CDR3 spans 15 amino acids. The CDR3 here is CASSSWTGVNTEAFF. The CDR3, as DNA: TGTGCCAGTAGTTCCTGGACAGGGGTGAACACTGAAGCTTTCTTT. Full variable domain (outside the CDR3, taken from reference TRBV19 and TRBJ1-1): DGGITQSPKYLFRKEGQNVTLSCEQNLNHDAMYWYRQDPGQGLRLIYYSQIVNDFQKGDIAEGYSVSREKKESFPLTVTSAQKNPTAFYLCASSSWTGVNTEAFFGQGTRLTVV.

The J gene is TRBJ1-1, the V gene TRBV5-4; no definite D call. Trimming cost V 5 bases and J 8 bases, with 19 bases left between them. The CDR3 length is 14 residues. Germline V lookup: CDR1 SGHNT, CDR2 YYREEE (reference sequence). The CDR3 coding sequence is TGTGCCAGCAGTCCCCCCAGATCCACGGGGGAAGCTTTCTTT. Translating it yields CASSPPRSTGEAFF. Combining the CDR3 with reference TRBV5-4 and TRBJ1-1 gives the whole variable domain ETGVTQSPTHLIKTRGQQVTLRCSSQSGHNTVSWYQQALGQGPQFIFQYYREEENGRGNFPPRFSGLQFPNYSSELNVNALELDDSALYLCASSPPRSTGEAFFGQGTRLTVV.

This clone was counted a few times. J is TRBJ1-3 and V is TRBV29-1; D not certain. This CDR3 has 13 amino acids. V gave up 7 bases and J gave up 0 bases, with 10 bases separating them. Germline V gene sequence: CDR1 SQVTM, CDR2 ANQGSEA. The CDR3 protein is CSGRGSSGNTIYF. The CDR3 region has the DNA TGCAGCGGACGAGGGTCCTCTGGAAACACCATATATTTT.

This clone was found a few times. Within the sample, other DNA sequences also encode this same CDR3. The rearrangement links TRBV6-5 to TRBJ1-5; D may be TRBD1 (6 bases). V was pared by 5 bases and J by 0 bases, with 8 bases between. Germline loops: CDR1 MNHEY, CDR2 SVGAGI. CDR3 length: 14 amino acids. CDR3 loop: CASSPDSSNQPQHF. The CDR3 bases are TGTGCCAGCAGTCCGGACAGTAGCAATCAGCCCCAGCATTTT.

V gene TRBV7-2 combines with J gene TRBJ2-7; no clear D gene. V lost 1 base and J 3 bases, leaving 10 bases between the germline ends. This CDR3 comprises 14 residues. From germline, CDR1 is SGHTA and CDR2 FQGNSA. The CDR3 nucleotides read TGTGCCAGCAGCTTAGAAATGGCTTACTACGAGCAGTACTTC. Protein product: CASSLEMAYYEQYF. Based on the CDR3 plus reference TRBV7-2 and TRBJ2-7, the full variable domain is GAGVSQSPSNKVTEKGKDVELRCDPISGHTALYWYRQSLGQGLEFLIYFQGNSAPDKSGLPSDRFSAERTGGSVSTLTIQRTQQEDSAVYLCASSLEMAYYEQYFGPGTRLTVT.

This clone is a singleton in its sample. The rearrangement links TRBV6-5 to TRBJ2-7, with D uncertain. Deletions cut 6 bases from V and 1 base from J, with 16 bases between. The V gene's germline CDR1 is MNHEY and CDR2 SVGAGI. The CDR3 runs 15 residues. CDR3 region: CASSLGTVISYEQYF. In DNA, the CDR3 is TGTGCCAGCAGCCTCGGTACGGTGATATCCTACGAGCAGTACTTC.

The chain uses TRBV7-2 and TRBJ1-3, with D possibly being TRBD1 (5 bases). The CDR3 runs to 16 residues. In germline, CDR1 is SGHTA, CDR2 FQGNSA. V lost 6 bases to trimming and J lost 0 bases, with 15 bases between them. CDR3 DNA: TGTGCCAGCAGGCTAACAGGTCCAACCTCTGGAAACACCATATATTTT. Translating gives CASRLTGPTSGNTIYF.